Listed below are T cell receptor beta chains from one sample, sequenced in a study of T cells in Graves' hyperthyroidism and ophthalmopathy. TCRdb processed the multiplex PCR reads anew with MiXCR; each CDR3 protein has one entry. The table includes 300,000 to 450,000 distinct CDR3 sequences, about 15% detected once. The specimen sequenced was blood. Source of these receptors: a woman between 25 and 40 years old with Graves' hyperthyroidism. Each CDR3 is given with its conserved first and last residue. The order of the fields is clone size, V gene, D gene, J gene, CDR3 DNA, CDR3 protein. A D gene is named only where the DNA matches it firmly. Clone size, where shown, is once, few, many, or a class for clones that have expanded.

>many|TRBV2|-|TRBJ1-1
TGTGCCAGCAGTGGATCGGGGAGAACTGAAGCTTTCTTT
CASSGSGRTEAFF
>-|TRBV15|-|TRBJ1-3
TGTGCCACCAGTCAAAACACAGCTGGAAACACCATATATTTT
CATSQNTAGNTIYF
>many|TRBV11-1|-|TRBJ2-7
TGTGCCAGCAGCTTAGAGGCCGGAAGCTCCTACGAGCAGTACTTC
CASSLEAGSSYEQYF
>many|TRBV7-2|-|TRBJ2-3
TGTGCCAGCAGCTTAGAAAATACGCAGTATTTT
CASSLENTQYF
>many|TRBV18|-|TRBJ1-1
TGTGCCAGCTCACCACCGTCAAAGGGGGTTGTATCTGAAGCTTTCTTT
CASSPPSKGVVSEAFF
>many|TRBV20-1|TRBD2|TRBJ2-7
TGCAGTGCTAGAAGTGCAGGGACTAGCGGTTACGAGCAGTACTTC
CSARSAGTSGYEQYF
>-|TRBV28|-|TRBJ1-2
TGTGCCAGCAGTTTCCCACCTGGGGCGTATGGCTACACCTTC
CASSFPPGAYGYTF
>many|TRBV10-3|TRBD2|TRBJ2-1
TGTGCCATCAGGCCGTCTAGCGGGAGCTCTAATGAGCAGTTCTTC
CAIRPSSGSSNEQFF
>-|TRBV30|TRBD1|TRBJ2-7
TGTGCCTGGGCCGGGACAGGACCCTACGAGCAGTACTTC
CAWAGTGPYEQYF
>many|TRBV11-1|TRBD2|TRBJ2-1
TGTGCCAGCGAGGGACTAGCGGGATACAATGAGCAGTTCTTC
CASEGLAGYNEQFF
>-|TRBV29-1|TRBD1|TRBJ2-2
TGCAGCGTTGAGGACAGGGGGCGAGACGGGGAGCTGTTTTTT
CSVEDRGRDGELFF
>many|TRBV2|-|TRBJ2-5
TGTGCCAGCAGTGAAGGTCGGACCCAGTACTTC
CASSEGRTQYF
>-|TRBV9|TRBD1|TRBJ1-6
TGTGCCAGCAGCGCGGGACAGGGTAGTTCACCCCTCCACTTT
CASSAGQGSSPLHF
>-|TRBV20-1|-|TRBJ2-3
TGCAGTGCTAGTTCCGTCTTTAGCACAGATACGCAGTATTTT
CSASSVFSTDTQYF
>many|TRBV14|-|TRBJ2-3
TGTGCCAGCAGCCAAGAGGTAGCAGCGGATACGCAGTATTTT
CASSQEVAADTQYF
>many|TRBV20-1|TRBD1|TRBJ1-2
TGCAGTGCTAGACCTCCTTTCGGGACAGGGAATAACTATGGCTACACCTTC
CSARPPFGTGNNYGYTF
>many|TRBV12-3/TRBV12-4|TRBD2|TRBJ2-5
TGTGCCACCGGGACTAGGCCAGAGACCCAGTACTTC
CATGTRPETQYF
>few|TRBV20-1|TRBD2|TRBJ2-1
TGCAGTGCTAGAGCTAGCGGGGACTACAATGAGCAGTTCTTC
CSARASGDYNEQFF
>few|TRBV20-1|-|TRBJ2-1
TGCAGTGCTACCAACTATGAGCAGTTCTTC
CSATNYEQFF
>many|TRBV28|-|TRBJ1-1
TGTGCCAGCTACACGAGTGGGGGGGGGGCCACTGAAGCTTTCTTT
CASYTSGGGATEAFF
>many|TRBV3-1|TRBD2|TRBJ2-3
TGTGCCAGCAGCCAAGGCGGGAGGGATACGCAGTATTTT
CASSQGGRDTQYF
>few|TRBV28|TRBD2|TRBJ2-1
TGTGCCAGCAGTCCCAACCCCACTAGCGGGTTTGGGACCGGATACAATGAGCAGTTCTTC
CASSPNPTSGFGTGYNEQFF
>many|TRBV15|-|TRBJ1-1
TGTGCCACCACCATAAGGGAGTGGAACACTGAAGCTTTCTTT
CATTIREWNTEAFF
>many|TRBV12-3/TRBV12-4|TRBD1|TRBJ1-1
TGCGCCAGCAGCACGGGCCAGGGGGGGAACACTGAAGCTTTCTTT
CASSTGQGGNTEAFF
>-|TRBV19|-|TRBJ2-7
TGTGCATCTCGAGGAAAAGGCTCCTACGAGCAGTACTTC
CASRGKGSYEQYF
>few|TRBV20-1|-|TRBJ2-1
TGCAGTGCTAGAAGAGGTAGGGCGTCTGAGCAGTTCTTC
CSARRGRASEQFF
>-|TRBV9|TRBD2|TRBJ2-1
TGTGCCAGCAACATGGCTAGCGGGAGTCGAACCTACAATGAGCAGTTCTTC
CASNMASGSRTYNEQFF
>many|TRBV5-1|-|TRBJ2-7
TGCGCCAGCAGCTCCTCTTGGGGGCCTTACGAGCAGTACTTC
CASSSSWGPYEQYF